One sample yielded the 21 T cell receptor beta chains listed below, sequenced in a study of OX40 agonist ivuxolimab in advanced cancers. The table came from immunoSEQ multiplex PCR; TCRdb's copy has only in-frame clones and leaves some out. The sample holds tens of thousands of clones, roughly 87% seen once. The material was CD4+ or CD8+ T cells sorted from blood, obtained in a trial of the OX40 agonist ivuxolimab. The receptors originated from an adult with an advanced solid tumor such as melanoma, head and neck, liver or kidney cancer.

The CDR3 sequence is CASSIGPAGELFF. CDR3 DNA: TGTGCCAGCAGCATCGGCCCGGCCGGGGAGCTGTTTTTT. The chain carries TRBV11-2 and TRBJ2-2, with D uncertain. This CDR3 has 13 amino acids. The V gene's germline CDR1 is SGHAT and CDR2 FQNNGV. V dropped 5 bases and J dropped 6 bases, with 10 bases sitting between them.

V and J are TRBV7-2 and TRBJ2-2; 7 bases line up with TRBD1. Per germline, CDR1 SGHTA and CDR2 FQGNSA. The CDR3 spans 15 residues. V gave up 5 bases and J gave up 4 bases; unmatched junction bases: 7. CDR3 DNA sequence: TGTGCCAGCAGCCCGCGACAGGGCGGCACCGGGGAGCTGTTTTTT. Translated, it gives CASSPRQGGTGELFF.

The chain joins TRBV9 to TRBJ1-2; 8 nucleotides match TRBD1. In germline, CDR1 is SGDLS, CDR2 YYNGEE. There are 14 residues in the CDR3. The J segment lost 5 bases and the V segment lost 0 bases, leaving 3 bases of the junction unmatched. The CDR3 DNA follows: TGTGCCAGCAGCGTAGAAACAGGGGGGTATGGCTACACCTTC. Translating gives CASSVETGGYGYTF.

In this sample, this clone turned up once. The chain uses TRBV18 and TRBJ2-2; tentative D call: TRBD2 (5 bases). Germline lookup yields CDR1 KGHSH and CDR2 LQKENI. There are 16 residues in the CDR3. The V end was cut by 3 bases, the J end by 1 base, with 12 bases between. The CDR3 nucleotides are TGTGCCAGCTCACCCTCTGAGGGTCTGAACACCGGGGAGCTGTTTTTT. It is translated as CASSPSEGLNTGELFF.

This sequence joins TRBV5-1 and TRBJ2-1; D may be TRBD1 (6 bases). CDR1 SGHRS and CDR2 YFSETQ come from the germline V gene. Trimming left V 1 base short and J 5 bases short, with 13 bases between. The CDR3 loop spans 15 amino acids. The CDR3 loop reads CASSLLPGEHNEQFF. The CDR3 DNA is TGCGCCAGCAGCTTGCTACCAGGGGAACACAATGAGCAGTTCTTC.

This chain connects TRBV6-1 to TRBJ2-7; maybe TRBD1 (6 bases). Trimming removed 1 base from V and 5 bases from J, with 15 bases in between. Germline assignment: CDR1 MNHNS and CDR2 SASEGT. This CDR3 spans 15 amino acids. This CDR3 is CASSEETGSWDEQYF. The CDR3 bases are TGTGCCAGCAGTGAAGAAACAGGGTCTTGGGACGAGCAGTACTTC.

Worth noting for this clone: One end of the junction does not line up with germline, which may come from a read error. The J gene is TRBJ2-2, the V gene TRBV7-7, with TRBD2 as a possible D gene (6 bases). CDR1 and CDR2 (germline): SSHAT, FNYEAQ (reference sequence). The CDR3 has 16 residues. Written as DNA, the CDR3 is TGTGCTAGCAGCTTATTACCGGGGGTGGAGACCGGGGAGCTGTTTTTT. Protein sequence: CASSLLPGVETGELFF.

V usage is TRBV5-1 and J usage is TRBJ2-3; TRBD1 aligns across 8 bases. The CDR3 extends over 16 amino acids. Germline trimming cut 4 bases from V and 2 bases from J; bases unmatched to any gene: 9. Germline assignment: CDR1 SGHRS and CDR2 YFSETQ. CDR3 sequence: CASSPPRTGNTDTQYF. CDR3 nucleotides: TGCGCCAGCAGCCCCCCCCGGACAGGGAACACAGATACGCAGTATTTT.

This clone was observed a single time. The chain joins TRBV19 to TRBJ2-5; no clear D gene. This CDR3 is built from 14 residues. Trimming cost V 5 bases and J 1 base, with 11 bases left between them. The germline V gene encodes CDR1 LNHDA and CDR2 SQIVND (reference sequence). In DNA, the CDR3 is TGTGCCAGTAGTTTGGACCGAACCCAAGAGACCCAGTACTTC. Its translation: CASSLDRTQETQYF.

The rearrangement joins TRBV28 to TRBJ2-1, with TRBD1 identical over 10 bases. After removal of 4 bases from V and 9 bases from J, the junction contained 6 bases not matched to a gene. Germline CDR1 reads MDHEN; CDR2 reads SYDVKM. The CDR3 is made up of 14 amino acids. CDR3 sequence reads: CASSWGTGVGEQFF. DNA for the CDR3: TGTGCCAGCAGTTGGGGGACAGGGGTAGGTGAGCAGTTCTTC.

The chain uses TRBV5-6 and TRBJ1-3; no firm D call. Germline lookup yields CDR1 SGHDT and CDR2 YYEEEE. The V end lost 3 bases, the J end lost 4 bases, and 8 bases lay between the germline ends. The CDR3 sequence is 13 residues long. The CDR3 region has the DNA TGTGCCAGCAGCTCTACGGGGGGAAACACCATATATTTT. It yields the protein CASSSTGGNTIYF.

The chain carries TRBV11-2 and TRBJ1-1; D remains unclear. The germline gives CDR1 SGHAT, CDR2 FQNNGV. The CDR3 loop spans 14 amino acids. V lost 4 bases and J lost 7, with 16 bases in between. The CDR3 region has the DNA TGTGCCAGCAGCTCGGACGGCTTCAGGAATGAAGCTTTCTTT. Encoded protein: CASSSDGFRNEAFF.

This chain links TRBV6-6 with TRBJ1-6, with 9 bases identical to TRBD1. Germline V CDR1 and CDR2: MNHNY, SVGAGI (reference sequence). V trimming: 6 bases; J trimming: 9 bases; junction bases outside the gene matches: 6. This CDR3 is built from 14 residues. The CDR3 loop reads CASRPGQGGSPLHF. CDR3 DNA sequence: TGTGCCAGCAGACCGGGACAGGGAGGTTCACCCCTCCACTTT.

The CDR3 DNA is TGTGCCATCAGTGAGGGGGAACAGGGCTCTGGGGCCAACGTCCTGACTTTC. Amino acids: CAISEGEQGSGANVLTF. The chain uses TRBV10-3 and TRBJ2-6; tentative D call: TRBD1 (6 bases). The CDR3 is 17 residues long. Trimming took off 2 bases at V and 0 bases at J, with 11 bases between the two ends. CDR1 and CDR2 (germline): ENHRY, SYGVKD.

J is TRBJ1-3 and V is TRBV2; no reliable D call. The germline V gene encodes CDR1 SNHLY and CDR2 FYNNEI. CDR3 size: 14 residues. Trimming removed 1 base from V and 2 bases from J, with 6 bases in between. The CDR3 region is CASSEGPAGNTIYF. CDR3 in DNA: TGTGCCAGCAGTGAAGGGCCAGCTGGAAACACCATATATTTT.

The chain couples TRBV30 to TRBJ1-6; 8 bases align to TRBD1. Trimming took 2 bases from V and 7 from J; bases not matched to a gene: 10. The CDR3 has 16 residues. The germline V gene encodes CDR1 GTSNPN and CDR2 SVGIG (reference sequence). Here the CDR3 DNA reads TGTGCCTGGAGTAAATCCAGGACAGGGCGAAATTCACCCCTCCACTTT. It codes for CAWSKSRTGRNSPLHF.

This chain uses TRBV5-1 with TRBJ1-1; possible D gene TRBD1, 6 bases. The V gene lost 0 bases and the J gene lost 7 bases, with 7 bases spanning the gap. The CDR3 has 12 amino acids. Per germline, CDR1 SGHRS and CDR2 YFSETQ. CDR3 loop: CASSLAGDEAFF. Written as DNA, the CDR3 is TGCGCCAGCAGCTTGGCAGGGGATGAAGCTTTCTTT.

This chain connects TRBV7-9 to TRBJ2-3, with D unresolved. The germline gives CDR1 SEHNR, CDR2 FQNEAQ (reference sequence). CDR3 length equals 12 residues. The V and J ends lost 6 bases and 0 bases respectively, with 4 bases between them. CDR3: CASRLSTDTQYF. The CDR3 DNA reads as TGTGCCAGCAGACTAAGCACAGATACGCAGTATTTT.

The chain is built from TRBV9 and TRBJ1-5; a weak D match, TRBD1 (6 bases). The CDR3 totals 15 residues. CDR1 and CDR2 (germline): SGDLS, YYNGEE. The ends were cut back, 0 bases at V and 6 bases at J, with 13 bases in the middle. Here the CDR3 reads CASSVDGRGTQPQHF. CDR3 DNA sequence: TGTGCCAGCAGCGTAGACGGCAGGGGAACTCAGCCCCAGCATTTT.

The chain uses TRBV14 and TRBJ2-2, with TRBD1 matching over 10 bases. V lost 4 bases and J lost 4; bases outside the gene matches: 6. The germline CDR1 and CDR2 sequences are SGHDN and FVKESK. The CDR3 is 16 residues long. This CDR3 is CASSPRQGASTGELFF. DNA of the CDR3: TGTGCCAGCAGCCCCCGACAGGGGGCGAGCACCGGGGAGCTGTTTTTT.

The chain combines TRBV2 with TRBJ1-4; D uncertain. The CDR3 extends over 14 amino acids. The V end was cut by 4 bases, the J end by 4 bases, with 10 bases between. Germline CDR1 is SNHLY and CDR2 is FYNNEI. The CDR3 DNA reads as TGTGCCAGCAGTGGAGCAGCAAGTAATGAAAAACTGTTTTTT. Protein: CASSGAASNEKLFF.